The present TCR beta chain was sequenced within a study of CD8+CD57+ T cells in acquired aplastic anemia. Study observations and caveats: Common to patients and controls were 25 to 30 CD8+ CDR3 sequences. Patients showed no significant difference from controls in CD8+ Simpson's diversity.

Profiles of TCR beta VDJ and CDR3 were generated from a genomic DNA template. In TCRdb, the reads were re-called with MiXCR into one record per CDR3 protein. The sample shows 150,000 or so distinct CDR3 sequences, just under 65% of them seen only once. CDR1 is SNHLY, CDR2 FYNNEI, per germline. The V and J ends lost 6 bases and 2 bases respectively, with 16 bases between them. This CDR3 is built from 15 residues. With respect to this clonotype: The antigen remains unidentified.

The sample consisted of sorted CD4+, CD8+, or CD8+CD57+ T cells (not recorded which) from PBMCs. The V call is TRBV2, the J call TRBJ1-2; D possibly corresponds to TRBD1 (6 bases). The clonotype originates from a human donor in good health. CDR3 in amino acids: CASRQEGHPNYGYTF. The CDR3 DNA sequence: TGTGCCAGCAGACAAGAGGGACACCCGAACTATGGCTACACCTTC.